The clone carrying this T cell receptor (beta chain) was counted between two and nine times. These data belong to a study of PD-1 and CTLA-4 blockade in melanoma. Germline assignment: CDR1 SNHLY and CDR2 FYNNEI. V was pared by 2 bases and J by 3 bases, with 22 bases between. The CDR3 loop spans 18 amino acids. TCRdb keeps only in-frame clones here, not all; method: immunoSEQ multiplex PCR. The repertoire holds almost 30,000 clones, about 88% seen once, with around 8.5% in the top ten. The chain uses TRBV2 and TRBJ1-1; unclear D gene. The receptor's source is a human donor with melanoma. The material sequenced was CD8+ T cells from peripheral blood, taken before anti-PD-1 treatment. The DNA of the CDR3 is TGTGCCAGCAGTGAACCCACCCTTGGGAAACAGAGGGACACTGAAGCTTTCTTT. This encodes CASSEPTLGKQRDTEAFF.